Presented here are 9 T cell receptor beta chains from one specimen sequenced in a study of technical replicates of blood from a few donors. Method: immunoSEQ multiplex PCR; TCRdb's copy keeps in-frame clones and lacks some. Of about 53,000 clones listed, approximately 86% are singletons. Input material: PBMCs. The receptors shown here come from a human donor in good health. Some clones in this sample may be carry-over from other donors' samples.

The chain has TRBV4-3 and TRBJ1-2, with a tentative D call TRBD1 (6 bases). Germline CDR1 reads LGHNA; CDR2 reads YSLEER. Between the trimmed V and J ends, which lost 3 bases and 4 bases, there was a span of 15 bases. The CDR3 totals 15 residues. In nucleotides, the CDR3 is TGCGCCAGCAGCCAGGAACAGGGAAGGGGCTATGGCTACACCTTC. The encoded protein is CASSQEQGRGYGYTF.

The genes are TRBV6-5 and TRBJ2-7, with 13 bases fitting TRBD2. CDR3 length equals 15 residues. V lost 5 bases, J lost 6 bases, and 7 bases stayed unmatched. Germline CDR1 and CDR2: MNHEY and SVGAGI. In DNA form, the CDR3 reads TGTGCCAGCAGTGCCACCGGACTAGCGGGAGCCGAGCAGTACTTC. Its protein product is CASSATGLAGAEQYF.

This chain connects TRBV6-1 to TRBJ2-2; TRBD1 agrees at 8 bases. Germline CDR1 MNHNS, CDR2 SASEGT. CDR3 length equals 13 residues. The V segment lost 9 bases and the J segment 6 bases; nucleotides outside the gene matches: 6. CDR3 sequence: CARQGEGAGELFF. The CDR3 region has the DNA TGTGCCAGACAGGGGGAAGGGGCCGGGGAGCTGTTTTTT.

The V gene is TRBV7-2, the J gene TRBJ1-1, with a possible D match to TRBD1 (6 bases). Germline V gene data show CDR1 as SGHTA and CDR2 as FQGNSA. V dropped 3 bases and J dropped 1 base, with 12 bases sitting between them. CDR3 length: 15 residues. CDR3 DNA: TGTGCCAGCAGCTTTTCGCACAGGGAGAACACTGAAGCTTTCTTT. Translation: CASSFSHRENTEAFF.

This clone has just one count. The gene calls are TRBV7-3 and TRBJ2-1; TRBD2 might be the D (6 bases). The CDR3 runs 14 residues. Trimming stripped 10 bases from V and 0 bases from J, with 13 bases between. Per germline, CDR1 SGHTA and CDR2 FQGTGA. CDR3 coding DNA: TGTGCCACCTCTCCCGGGGGCTCCTACAATGAGCAGTTCTTC. This sequence encodes CATSPGGSYNEQFF.

The chain uses TRBV7-2 and TRBJ2-1, with TRBD2 matching over 9 bases. CDR1 is SGHTA, CDR2 FQGNSA, per germline. The V gene end was trimmed by 2 bases and the J gene end by 5 bases; junction bases not matched to a gene: 7. This CDR3 region has 16 residues. The CDR3 sequence is CASSLLGLASDNEQFF. DNA of the CDR3: TGTGCCAGCAGCTTATTAGGACTAGCGTCGGACAATGAGCAGTTCTTC.

The CDR3 DNA is TGTGCCAGCAGCTTGGCCGGGACAGGGGGTGGTAGGGCTGAAGCTTTCTTT. This sequence encodes CASSLAGTGGGRAEAFF. The J gene is TRBJ1-1, the V gene TRBV5-6, with 11 nucleotides matching TRBD1. This CDR3 region has 17 residues. V lost 0 bases to trimming and J lost 6 bases; unmatched junction nucleotides: 10. Germline-derived CDR1 and CDR2 are SGHDT and YYEEEE.

This chain links TRBV11-2 with TRBJ1-3; 7 bases map to TRBD1. V dropped 3 bases and J dropped 2; count of bases not matched to a gene: 4. Germline CDR1 reads SGHAT; CDR2 reads FQNNGV. The CDR3 has 15 residues. The CDR3 region is CASSLIGQAGNTIYF. Here the CDR3 DNA reads TGTGCCAGCAGCTTGATAGGACAGGCTGGAAACACCATATATTTT.

V gene TRBV7-2 combines with J gene TRBJ2-7, with D possibly being TRBD1 (6 bases). The CDR3 extends over 16 amino acids. V was clipped by 3 bases and J by 5 bases, with 20 bases between them. The V gene's germline CDR1 is SGHTA and CDR2 FQGNSA. For the CDR3, the DNA is TGTGCCAGCAGCTTTTTACAGGGAATCGCTGGGGACGAGCAGTACTTC. It specifies CASSFLQGIAGDEQYF.